This T cell receptor beta chain was documented in a study of blood T cell repertoires in COVID-19. In the study overall: Specimens from acute and convalescent COVID-19 originated in the United States, Italy and Spain.

Adults between about 18 and 95 years of age took part from some 25 US areas. CDR1 and CDR2 (germline): WSHSY, SAAADI. The V end was cut by 0 bases, the J end by 7 bases, with 7 bases between. The CDR3 has 12 residues. How the authors handled the data: Researchers report that nucleated cell counts were estimated from reference gene primer amplification. Repertoires were generated with immunoSEQ multiplex PCR, while TCRdb's copy carries only in-frame clones and drops some. Clone size and the V and J calls come from that table; the DNA yielded D and trimming. The sample holds some 240,000 clones, roughly 80% seen once.

The specimen sequenced was PBMCs or T cells enriched from blood (not recorded which). The sequence came from a man aged 45-65 years who had recovered from COVID-19. V gene TRBV10-2 combines with J gene TRBJ2-7; D gene unclear. In DNA, the CDR3 is TGCGCCAGCAGTGAGTCTTTCAGGGAGCAGTACTTC. Protein sequence: CASSESFREQYF.